This T cell receptor (beta chain) was retrieved from a study of T cells in Graves' hyperthyroidism and ophthalmopathy. On the study more broadly: At initial diagnosis, before any treatment had begun, peripheral blood was obtained.

Researchers took RNA transcripts and amplified the TCR beta CDR3 regions from them. The primer set for the first-round RT-PCR of the TCR CDR3 was HTBI. TCRdb called the multiplex PCR reads again in MiXCR, with one record for every CDR3 protein. The table has 490,000 or so distinct CDR3 sequences, 15% to 20% seen once; the top ten hold less than 30%. With 6 bases clipped from V and 2 bases from J, the junction kept 5 bases outside the gene matches. The CDR3 sequence is 13 residues long. CDR1 and CDR2 (germline): SQVTM, ANQGSEA. There are a few counts of this clonotype. 10 ml fresh peripheral blood yielded the PBMCs.

Sequencing used blood. The chain is built from TRBV29-1 and TRBJ2-7, with 9 nucleotides matching TRBD2. The receptor was isolated from a woman between 25 and 40 years old with Graves' ophthalmopathy. In nucleotides, the CDR3 is TGCAGCGTGCCAGCGGGAGGAGCCTACGAGCAGTACTTC. It encodes CSVPAGGAYEQYF.